This record concerns one T cell receptor (beta chain) sequence. Its antigen is still unknown. 13 Jbeta primers and 60 Vbeta primers were used for the PCR. Generated by immunoSEQ multiplex PCR, the TCRdb table keeps only in-frame clones and is missing some. Found here are 270,000 or so clones, about nine tenths of them singletons; the top ten hold about 4%. This CDR3 is built from 12 residues. V gave up 6 bases and J gave up 8 bases; unmatched junction bases: 5. CDR1 and CDR2 from the germline V gene are MDHEN and SYDVKM. The data originate from a study of cytomegalovirus exposure and HLA in healthy donors. Broader study findings: Only CMV serostatus was available as immune exposure information.

The clonotype comes from a man in his forties in good health and CMV-seropositive. The specimen was PBMCs. V and J are TRBV28 and TRBJ1-2, with TRBD1 matching over 8 bases. The CDR3 coding sequence is TGTGCCAGCAGGCAGGGGGCGGAGGGCTACACCTTC. This translates into CASRQGAEGYTF.